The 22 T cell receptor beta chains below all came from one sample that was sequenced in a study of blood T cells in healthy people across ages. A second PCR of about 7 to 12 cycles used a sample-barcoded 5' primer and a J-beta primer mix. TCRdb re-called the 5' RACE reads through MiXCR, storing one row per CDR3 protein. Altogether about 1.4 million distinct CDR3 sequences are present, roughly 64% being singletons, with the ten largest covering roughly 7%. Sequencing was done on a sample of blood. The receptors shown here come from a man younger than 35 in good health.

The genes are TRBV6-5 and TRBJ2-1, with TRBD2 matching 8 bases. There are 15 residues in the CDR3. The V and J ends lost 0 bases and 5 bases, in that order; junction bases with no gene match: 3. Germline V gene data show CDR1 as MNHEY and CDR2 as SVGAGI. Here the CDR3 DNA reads TGTGCCAGCAGTTACTCGAGCGGGGGTAACAATGAGCAGTTCTTC. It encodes CASSYSSGGNNEQFF.

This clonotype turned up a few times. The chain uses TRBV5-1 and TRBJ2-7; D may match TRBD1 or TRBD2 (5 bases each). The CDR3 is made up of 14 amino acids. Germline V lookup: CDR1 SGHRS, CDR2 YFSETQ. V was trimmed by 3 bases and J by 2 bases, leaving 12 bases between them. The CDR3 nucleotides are TGCGCCAGCAGCTCCCGGGACCTTCCCTACGAGCAGTACTTC. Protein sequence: CASSSRDLPYEQYF. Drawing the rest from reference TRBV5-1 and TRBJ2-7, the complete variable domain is KAGVTQTPRYLIKTRGQQVTLSCSPISGHRSVSWYQQTPGQGLQFLFEYFSETQRNKGNFPGRFSGRQFSNSRSEMNVSTLELGDSALYLCASSSRDLPYEQYFGPGTRLTVT.

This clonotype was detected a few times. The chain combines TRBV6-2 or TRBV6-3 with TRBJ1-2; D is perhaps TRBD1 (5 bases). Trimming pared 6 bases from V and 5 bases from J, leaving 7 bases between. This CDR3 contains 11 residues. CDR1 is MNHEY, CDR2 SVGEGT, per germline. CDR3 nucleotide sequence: TGTGCCAGCAGACAGGAATATGGCTACACCTTC. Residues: CASRQEYGYTF.

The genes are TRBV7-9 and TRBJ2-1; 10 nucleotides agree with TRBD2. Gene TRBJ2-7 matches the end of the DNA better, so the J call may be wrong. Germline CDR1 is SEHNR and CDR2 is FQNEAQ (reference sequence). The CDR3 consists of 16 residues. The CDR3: CASSPRSGGINNEQYF. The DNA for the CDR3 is TGTGCCAGCAGCCCTCGTAGCGGGGGGATTAACAATGAGCAGTACTTC.

The CDR3 DNA reads TGTGCCTGGACCGACAGACCCTATGGCTACACCTTC. Protein product: CAWTDRPYGYTF. The chain couples TRBV30 to TRBJ1-2, with D perhaps TRBD1 (5 bases). V was trimmed by 4 bases and J by 4 bases, leaving 10 bases between them. CDR3 length: 12 residues. CDR1 is GTSNPN and CDR2 is SVGIG in the germline V gene (reference sequence).

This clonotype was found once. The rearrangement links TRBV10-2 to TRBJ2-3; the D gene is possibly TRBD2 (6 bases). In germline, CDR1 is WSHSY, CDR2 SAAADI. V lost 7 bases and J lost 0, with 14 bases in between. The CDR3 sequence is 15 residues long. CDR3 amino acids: CASTPGDFSTDTQYF. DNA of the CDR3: TGCGCCAGCACCCCTGGGGACTTCAGCACAGATACGCAGTATTTT.

CDR3 nucleotides: TGTGCCAGCAGCCCGGGGGCCTTGGGGGCTAATGAGCAGTTCTTC. Amino acids: CASSPGALGANEQFF. V and J are TRBV4-2 and TRBJ2-1; tentatively, D is TRBD1 or TRBD2 (6 bases each). V lost 4 bases and J 7 bases, leaving 17 bases between the germline ends. CDR1 is LGHNA and CDR2 is YNFKEQ in the germline V gene. This CDR3 has 15 amino acids.

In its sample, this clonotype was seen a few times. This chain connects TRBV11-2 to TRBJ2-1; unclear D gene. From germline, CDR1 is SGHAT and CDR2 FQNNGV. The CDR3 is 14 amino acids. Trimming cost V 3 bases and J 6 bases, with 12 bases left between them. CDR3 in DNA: TGTGCCAGCAGCTTGGGCTTGGGTATCAATGAGCAGTTCTTC. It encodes CASSLGLGINEQFF.

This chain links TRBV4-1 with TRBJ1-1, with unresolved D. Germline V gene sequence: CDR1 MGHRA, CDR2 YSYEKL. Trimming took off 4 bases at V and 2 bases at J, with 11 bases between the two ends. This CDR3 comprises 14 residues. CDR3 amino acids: CASSPNAFNTEAFF. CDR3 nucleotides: TGCGCCAGCAGCCCAAACGCGTTTAACACTGAAGCTTTCTTT.

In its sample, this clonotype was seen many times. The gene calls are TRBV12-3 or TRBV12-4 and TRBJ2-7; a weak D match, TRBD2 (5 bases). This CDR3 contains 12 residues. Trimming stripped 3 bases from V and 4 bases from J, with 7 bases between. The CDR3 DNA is TGTGCCAGCAGTTTTGAGGGATACGAGCAGTACTTC. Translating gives CASSFEGYEQYF.

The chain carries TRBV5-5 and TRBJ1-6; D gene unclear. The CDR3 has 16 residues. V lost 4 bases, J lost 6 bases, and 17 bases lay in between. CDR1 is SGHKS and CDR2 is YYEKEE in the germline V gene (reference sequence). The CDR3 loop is CASSPDPVTSNSPLHF. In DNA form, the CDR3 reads TGTGCCAGCAGCCCAGACCCAGTTACCAGTAATTCACCCCTCCACTTT.

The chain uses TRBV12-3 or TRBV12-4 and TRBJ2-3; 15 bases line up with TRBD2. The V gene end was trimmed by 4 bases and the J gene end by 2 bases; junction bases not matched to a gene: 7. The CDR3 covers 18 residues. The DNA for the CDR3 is TGTGCCAGCAGTTCCGGACTAGCGGGAGGGGGATACACAGATACGCAGTATTTT. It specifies CASSSGLAGGGYTDTQYF.

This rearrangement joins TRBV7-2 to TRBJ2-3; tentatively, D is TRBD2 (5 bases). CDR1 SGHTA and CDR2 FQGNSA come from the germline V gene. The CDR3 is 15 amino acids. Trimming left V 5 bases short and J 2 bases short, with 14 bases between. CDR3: CASSARVGNTDTQYF. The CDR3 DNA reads TGTGCCAGCAGCGCGAGGGTAGGAAACACAGATACGCAGTATTTT.

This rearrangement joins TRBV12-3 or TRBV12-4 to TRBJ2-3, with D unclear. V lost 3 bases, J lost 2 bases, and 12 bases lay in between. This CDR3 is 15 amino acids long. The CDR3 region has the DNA TGTGCCAGCAGTTTGGCTGAGCGAGCCACAGATACGCAGTATTTT. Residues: CASSLAERATDTQYF.

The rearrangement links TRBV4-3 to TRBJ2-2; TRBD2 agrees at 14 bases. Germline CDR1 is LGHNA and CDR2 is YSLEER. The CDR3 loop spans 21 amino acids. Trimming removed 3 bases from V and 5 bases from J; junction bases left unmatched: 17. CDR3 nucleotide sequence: TGCGCCAGCAGCCACAATCCGGGACTAGCGGGGGTTTGGGTCGGGACCGGGGAGCTGTTTTTT. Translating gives CASSHNPGLAGVWVGTGELFF.

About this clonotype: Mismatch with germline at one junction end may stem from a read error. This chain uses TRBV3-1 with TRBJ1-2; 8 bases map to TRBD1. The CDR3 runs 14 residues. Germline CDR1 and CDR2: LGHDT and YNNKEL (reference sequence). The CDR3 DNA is TGTGTCAGCAGCCGAACGGACAGGGCGGAGGGCTACACCTTC. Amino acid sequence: CVSSRTDRAEGYTF.

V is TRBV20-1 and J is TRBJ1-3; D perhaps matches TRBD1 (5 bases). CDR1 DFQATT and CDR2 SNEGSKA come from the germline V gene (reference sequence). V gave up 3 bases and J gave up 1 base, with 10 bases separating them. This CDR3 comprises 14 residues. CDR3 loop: CSASAGPSGNTIYF. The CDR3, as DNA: TGCAGTGCTAGTGCAGGGCCATCTGGAAACACCATATATTTT.

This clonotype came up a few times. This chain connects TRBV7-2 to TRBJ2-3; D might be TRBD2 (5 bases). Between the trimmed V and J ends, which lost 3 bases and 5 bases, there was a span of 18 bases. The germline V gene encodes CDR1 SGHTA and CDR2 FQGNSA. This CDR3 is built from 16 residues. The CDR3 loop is CASSFNEELGGDTQYF. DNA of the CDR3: TGTGCCAGCAGCTTCAACGAGGAGTTAGGAGGAGATACGCAGTATTTT. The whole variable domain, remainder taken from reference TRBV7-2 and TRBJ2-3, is GAGVSQSPSNKVTEKGKDVELRCDPISGHTALYWYRQSLGQGLEFLIYFQGNSAPDKSGLPSDRFSAERTGGSVSTLTIQRTQQEDSAVYLCASSFNEELGGDTQYFGPGTRLTVL.

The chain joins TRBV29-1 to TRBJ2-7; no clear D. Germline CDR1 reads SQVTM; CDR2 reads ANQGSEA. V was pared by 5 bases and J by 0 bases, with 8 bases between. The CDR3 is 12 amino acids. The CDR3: CSVPTSSYEQYF. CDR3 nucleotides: TGCAGCGTTCCCACGAGCTCCTACGAGCAGTACTTC.

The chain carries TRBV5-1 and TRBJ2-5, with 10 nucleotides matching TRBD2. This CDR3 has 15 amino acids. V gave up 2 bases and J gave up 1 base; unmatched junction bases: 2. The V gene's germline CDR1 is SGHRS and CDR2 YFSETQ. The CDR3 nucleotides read TGCGCCAGCAGCTTCGGGACTAGCGTCCAAGAGACCCAGTACTTC. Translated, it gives CASSFGTSVQETQYF.

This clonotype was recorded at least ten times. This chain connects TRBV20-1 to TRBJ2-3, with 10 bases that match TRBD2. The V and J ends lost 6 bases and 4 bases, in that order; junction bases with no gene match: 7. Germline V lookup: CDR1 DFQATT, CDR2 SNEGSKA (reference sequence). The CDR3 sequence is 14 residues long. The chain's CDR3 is CSAEIAGGPDTQYF. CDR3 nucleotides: TGCAGTGCCGAAATAGCGGGGGGCCCAGATACGCAGTATTTT.

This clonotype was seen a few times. CDR3 sequence: CASSYSFEGGNEKLFF. Written as DNA, the CDR3 is TGTGCCAGCAGTTACTCGTTTGAGGGAGGGAATGAAAAACTGTTTTTT. The chain employs TRBV6-6 and TRBJ1-4; D gene unclear. V was shortened by 0 bases and J by 5 bases, with 13 bases between the two germline ends. The CDR3 runs to 16 residues. Per the germline V gene, CDR1 is MNHNY and CDR2 is SVGAGI (reference sequence).